One sample yielded the 32 T cell receptor beta chains listed below, sequenced in a study of T-cell memory formation after mild COVID-19. One entry per CDR3 protein, called by TCRdb with MiXCR from the 5' RACE reads. Of fewer than 110,000 distinct CDR3 sequences in the sample, approximately 15% were seen once. The specimen sequenced was PBMCs or a T cell subset sorted from them (not recorded which). The receptors come from a man younger than 35 who had mild COVID-19 (a few samples of this study predate the infection). Cell type and time point are not known.

In regard to this clonotype: The final CDR3 position lacks the conserved phenylalanine or tryptophan, pointing to a likely read error. The DNA of the CDR3 is TGCAGCGAGGGCCCAGATACGCAGTATTGT. Translating gives CSEGPDTQYC. The rearrangement joins TRBV29-1 to TRBJ2-3; no clear D gene. Deletions cut 7 bases from V and 4 bases from J, with 6 bases between. The CDR3 has 10 residues. Germline V CDR1 and CDR2: SQVTM, ANQGSEA.

The gene calls are TRBV6-5 and TRBJ2-2; D is possibly TRBD1 or TRBD2 (5 bases each). Germline CDR1 and CDR2: MNHEY and SVGAGI. V was trimmed by 8 bases and J by 3 bases, leaving 16 bases between them. The CDR3 extends over 15 amino acids. The CDR3 region is CASGSLGTHTGELFF. The CDR3 bases are TGTGCCAGCGGCTCGCTCGGGACCCACACCGGGGAGCTGTTTTTT.

V is TRBV9 and J is TRBJ2-1, with D maybe TRBD1 (6 bases). The CDR3 is made up of 15 amino acids. Trimming cost V 5 bases and J 0 bases, with 12 bases left between them. The germline CDR1 and CDR2 sequences are SGDLS and YYNGEE. This chain's CDR3 is CASSAIGGSYNEQFF. The CDR3 bases are TGTGCCAGCAGTGCGATAGGGGGCTCCTACAATGAGCAGTTCTTC.

The chain employs TRBV6-5 and TRBJ2-6; D is unresolved. The CDR3 consists of 14 residues. In germline, CDR1 is MNHEY, CDR2 SVGAGI. Trimming took off 8 bases at V and 3 bases at J, with 11 bases between the two ends. CDR3 protein: CASRPQGGANVLTF. Written as DNA, the CDR3 is TGTGCCAGCCGTCCGCAAGGTGGGGCCAACGTCCTGACTTTC.

J is TRBJ2-1 and V is TRBV20-1, with 8 bases aligning to TRBD1. Germline V gene lookup returns CDR1 DFQATT and CDR2 SNEGSKA (reference sequence). V shed 3 bases and J 5 bases; nucleotides not matched to a gene: 9. CDR3 length: 15 residues. This chain's CDR3 is CSASAAGGLNNEQFF. In DNA form, the CDR3 reads TGCAGTGCTAGTGCGGCAGGGGGCCTCAACAATGAGCAGTTCTTC.

The table lists this clonotype with a few counts. This rearrangement joins TRBV29-1 to TRBJ1-5; D unresolved. V was shortened by 4 bases and J by 2 bases, with 9 bases between the two germline ends. This CDR3 has 13 residues. Germline assignment: CDR1 SQVTM and CDR2 ANQGSEA. This CDR3 reads CSVVTSGNQPQHF. DNA for the CDR3: TGCAGCGTTGTGACATCCGGCAATCAGCCCCAGCATTTT.

CDR3 DNA: TGTGCCAGCATGCAGGTATGGATACGGGGAGAGCAGTTCTTC. Protein sequence: CASMQVWIRGEQFF. V usage is TRBV7-9 and J usage is TRBJ2-1; the D gene is possibly TRBD2 (5 bases). CDR1 and CDR2 from the germline V gene are SEHNR and FQNEAQ (reference sequence). This CDR3 region has 14 residues. V was pared by 7 bases and J by 10 bases, with 20 bases between. Full variable domain (remainder filled in from reference TRBV7-9 and TRBJ2-1): DTGVSQNPRHKITKRGQNVTFRCDPISEHNRLYWYRQTLGQGPEFLTYFQNEAQLEKSRLLSDRFSAERPKGSFSTLEIQRTEQGDSAMYLCASMQVWIRGEQFFGPGTRLTVL.

The rearrangement joins TRBV6-2 or TRBV6-3 to TRBJ1-1; D call uncertain. From germline, CDR1 is MNHEY and CDR2 SVGEGT. This CDR3 is 15 amino acids long. V lost 2 bases to trimming and J lost 2 bases, with 12 bases between them. CDR3 nucleotide sequence: TGTGCCAGCAGTTACCGTCCAGGCAGAAACACTGAAGCTTTCTTT. Translation: CASSYRPGRNTEAFF.

CDR3 nucleotides: TGTGCCAGCATGTCCGGCTACGAGCAGTACTTC. Amino acids: CASMSGYEQYF. This chain connects TRBV27 to TRBJ2-7; D remains ambiguous. The CDR3 spans 11 residues. The germline gives CDR1 MNHEY, CDR2 SMNVEV (reference sequence). V was shortened by 7 bases and J by 3 bases, with 7 bases between the two germline ends.

This clonotype was counted only a few times. This rearrangement joins TRBV7-9 to TRBJ1-2, with D maybe TRBD1 (6 bases). Germline V gene lookup returns CDR1 SEHNR and CDR2 FQNEAQ (reference sequence). CDR3 length equals 15 residues. V lost 1 base to trimming and J lost 4 bases, with 13 bases between them. The CDR3 region is CASSLVGGQAYGYTF. Here the CDR3 DNA reads TGTGCCAGCAGCTTAGTAGGGGGACAAGCCTATGGCTACACCTTC.

The gene calls are TRBV4-3 and TRBJ1-1; D gene unclear. Trimming removed 1 base from V and 1 base from J, with 10 bases in between. The CDR3 runs to 15 residues. Germline CDR1 LGHNA, CDR2 YSLEER. For the CDR3, the DNA is TGCGCCAGCAGCCAAGCAAGGGTTCGGAACACTGAAGCTTTCTTT. As protein: CASSQARVRNTEAFF.

For the CDR3, the DNA is TGTGCCACCGCACTCATCTCACGGGGAGCTATCAAGTACGAGCAGTACGTC. As protein: CATALISRGAIKYEQYV. The V and J genes are TRBV27 and TRBJ2-7; the D gene is possibly TRBD2 (5 bases). CDR1 and CDR2 (germline): MNHEY, SMNVEV (reference sequence). The CDR3 covers 17 residues. Between the trimmed V and J ends, which lost 10 bases and 4 bases, there was a span of 29 bases.

The genes are TRBV7-9 and TRBJ1-1; 8 positions agree with TRBD1. CDR3 length: 11 amino acids. Looked up from germline, CDR1 is SEHNR and CDR2 is FQNEAQ (reference sequence). V lost 8 bases and J lost 4; bases outside the gene matches: 0. The CDR3: CASQGATEAFF. The CDR3 DNA follows: TGTGCCAGCCAGGGGGCCACTGAAGCTTTCTTT.

This clonotype appeared many times. CDR3: CASSYSTGGDTGELFF. The CDR3 DNA sequence: TGTGCCAGCAGTTACTCAACAGGGGGCGATACCGGGGAGCTGTTTTTT. J is TRBJ2-2 and V is TRBV6-5, with TRBD1 matching over 9 bases. V gave up 0 bases and J gave up 5 bases; unmatched junction bases: 4. CDR1 and CDR2 (germline): MNHEY, SVGAGI. This CDR3 has 16 amino acids.

This clonotype was detected a few times. This chain links TRBV9 with TRBJ1-4; TRBD1 aligns across 7 bases. The J segment lost 3 bases and the V segment lost 2 bases, leaving 4 bases of the junction unmatched. Germline lookup yields CDR1 SGDLS and CDR2 YYNGEE. This CDR3 comprises 15 residues. The CDR3 DNA is TGTGCCAGCAGCGTCGGACAGGAACCTAATGAAAAACTGTTTTTT. Its translation is CASSVGQEPNEKLFF.

V gene TRBV29-1 combines with J gene TRBJ1-1; no clear D gene. CDR1 is SQVTM and CDR2 is ANQGSEA in the germline V gene. CDR3 size: 17 residues. Trimming took off 0 bases at V and 4 bases at J, with 21 bases between the two ends. CDR3 sequence (DNA): TGCAGCGTTGAAGATTTTGGTCGAGACGGTCCTTCCACTGAAGCTTTCTTT. Its protein product is CSVEDFGRDGPSTEAFF.

Only a few counts were recorded for this clonotype. The genes are TRBV7-9 and TRBJ2-1; either TRBD1 or TRBD2 may supply D (5 bases each). This CDR3 region has 13 residues. Trimming removed 1 base from V and 7 bases from J, with 8 bases in between. Germline V gene lookup returns CDR1 SEHNR and CDR2 FQNEAQ (reference sequence). The CDR3: CASSLGGLNEQFF. CDR3 nucleotides: TGTGCCAGCAGCTTAGGGGGGTTGAATGAGCAGTTCTTC. Full variable domain (missing parts from reference TRBV7-9 and TRBJ2-1): DTGVSQNPRHKITKRGQNVTFRCDPISEHNRLYWYRQTLGQGPEFLTYFQNEAQLEKSRLLSDRFSAERPKGSFSTLEIQRTEQGDSAMYLCASSLGGLNEQFFGPGTRLTVL.

J is TRBJ2-5 and V is TRBV18, with D perhaps being TRBD1 or TRBD2 (6 bases each). V was clipped by 3 bases and J by 0 bases, with 23 bases between them. The CDR3 has 19 amino acids. From germline, CDR1 is KGHSH and CDR2 LQKENI. CDR3 sequence: CASSPFSNRGRFNQETQYF. CDR3 bases: TGTGCCAGCTCACCCTTCTCGAATAGGGGGAGGTTCAACCAAGAGACCCAGTACTTC.

This clonotype has a count of ten or more. V is TRBV4-1 and J is TRBJ2-5; possible D gene TRBD1, 6 bases. Trimming removed 0 bases from V and 4 bases from J, with 12 bases in between. CDR3 length: 15 amino acids. Germline V gene data show CDR1 as MGHRA and CDR2 as YSYEKL. The CDR3 protein is CASSQETQGGETQYF. The CDR3 coding sequence is TGCGCCAGCAGCCAAGAAACACAGGGCGGAGAGACCCAGTACTTC.

This clonotype turned up a few times. This chain connects TRBV7-9 to TRBJ2-7, with D possibly called TRBD1 or TRBD2 (5 bases each). Between the trimmed V and J ends, which lost 4 bases and 5 bases, there was a span of 15 bases. Germline V gene sequence: CDR1 SEHNR, CDR2 FQNEAQ (reference sequence). This CDR3 region has 14 residues. This CDR3 reads CASSSFGGNHEQYF. The DNA of the CDR3 is TGTGCCAGCAGCTCTTTTGGGGGTAACCACGAGCAGTACTTC.

This clonotype was observed many times. The rearrangement links TRBV3-1 to TRBJ1-1; D uncertain. The CDR3 has 15 residues. Germline loops: CDR1 LGHDT, CDR2 YNNKEL (reference sequence). V lost 1 base to trimming and J lost 5 bases, with 14 bases between them. DNA of the CDR3: TGTGCCAGCAGCCAAGTTTACAGCGGAGAGACTGAAGCTTTCTTT. The encoded protein is CASSQVYSGETEAFF.

This clonotype was seen only a few times. V gene TRBV23-1 combines with J gene TRBJ2-7, with D possibly being TRBD1 or TRBD2 (6 bases each). TRBV23-1 is designated an ORF whose function remains uncertain. V was shortened by 8 bases and J by 2 bases, with 25 bases between the two germline ends. This CDR3 region has 17 residues. DNA of the CDR3: TGCGCCAGCCTCTCCTGGGGTAAGGGGGGAAAAACCTACGAGCAGTACGTC. Translation gives CASLSWGKGGKTYEQYV.

This sequence joins TRBV2 and TRBJ2-2, with D unresolved. The CDR3 loop spans 14 amino acids. CDR1 is SNHLY and CDR2 is FYNNEI in the germline V gene. Trimming took off 5 bases at V and 9 bases at J, with 16 bases between the two ends. The CDR3 here is CASSTETPIRELFF. The DNA of the CDR3 is TGTGCCAGCAGTACTGAAACACCCATCCGGGAGCTGTTTTTT.

V is TRBV4-3 and J is TRBJ2-1; D possibly matches TRBD1 or TRBD2 (5 bases each). The CDR3 consists of 18 residues. Germline loops: CDR1 LGHNA, CDR2 YSLEER. V was clipped by 0 bases and J by 0 bases, with 15 bases between them. CDR3 DNA: TGCGCCAGCAGCCAAGATAGTGGGGTTGGGGGCTCCTACAATGAGCAGTTCTTC. As protein: CASSQDSGVGGSYNEQFF.

This clonotype was recorded at least ten times. The chain couples TRBV12-3 or TRBV12-4 to TRBJ2-7; no clear D. Trimming took off 3 bases at V and 3 bases at J, with 9 bases between the two ends. The CDR3 is 13 residues long. The CDR3 sequence: CASSFSSSYEQYF. CDR3 nucleotide sequence: TGTGCCAGCAGTTTTTCCAGCAGCTACGAGCAGTACTTC.

This clonotype showed up just a few times. The V call is TRBV4-1, the J call TRBJ1-2; D unresolved. Germline loops: CDR1 MGHRA, CDR2 YSYEKL. The CDR3 sequence is 14 residues long. With 3 bases removed from V and 2 bases from J, the gap between germline ends came to 10 bases. As DNA, the CDR3 is TGCGCCAGCAGCCACAGACACTTGAACTATGGCTACACCTTC. This sequence encodes CASSHRHLNYGYTF.

This clonotype was picked up a small number of times. The chain links TRBV6-5 to TRBJ1-2, with D possibly matching TRBD1 (6 bases). This CDR3 is 15 amino acids long. V lost 4 bases, J lost 3 bases, and 15 bases lay in between. The germline gives CDR1 MNHEY, CDR2 SVGAGI. The CDR3, as DNA: TGTGCCAGCAGTTCCTGGGGGGGGCCAGACTATGGCTACACCTTC. Translated: CASSSWGGPDYGYTF.

This sequence joins TRBV27 and TRBJ1-4; D not resolved. The CDR3 consists of 13 residues. The V and J ends lost 5 bases and 10 bases respectively, with 14 bases between them. CDR1 and CDR2 from the germline V gene are MNHEY and SMNVEV (reference sequence). In DNA, the CDR3 is TGTGCCAGCAGTCCCTCGGATATTCGAAAACTGTTTTTT. Its protein product is CASSPSDIRKLFF.

This clonotype appeared many times. CDR3 in amino acids: CASSIGSYNEQFF. CDR3 DNA sequence: TGTGCCAGTAGTATAGGTTCGTACAATGAGCAGTTCTTC. V usage is TRBV19 and J usage is TRBJ2-1, with D unclear. This CDR3 is built from 13 residues. Between the trimmed V and J ends, which lost 1 base and 4 bases, there was a span of 5 bases. CDR1 is LNHDA, CDR2 SQIVND, per germline (reference sequence).

The V and J genes are TRBV20-1 and TRBJ2-7; unclear D gene. The V end lost 0 bases, the J end lost 3 bases, and 15 bases lay between the germline ends. The CDR3 length is 15 residues. Germline values: CDR1 DFQATT, CDR2 SNEGSKA (reference sequence). Here the CDR3 reads CSARDGITQDYEQYV. As DNA, the CDR3 is TGCAGTGCTAGAGATGGGATTACTCAGGACTACGAGCAGTACGTC.

This clonotype was detected a few times. The J gene is TRBJ1-4, the V gene TRBV6-6; D not resolved. This CDR3 has 14 residues. V lost 0 bases to trimming and J lost 8 bases, with 10 bases between them. Germline CDR1 reads MNHNY; CDR2 reads SVGAGI (reference sequence). The CDR3 region has the DNA TGTGCCAGCAGTTACTCGAGGGTGGAAGAAAAACTGTTTTTT. It encodes CASSYSRVEEKLFF.

This clonotype occurred a few times. The chain carries TRBV4-3 and TRBJ1-2; 9 bases agree with TRBD1. The CDR3 length is 15 residues. With 0 bases clipped from V and 4 bases from J, the junction kept 3 bases outside the gene matches. Germline V gives CDR1 LGHNA, CDR2 YSLEER. CDR3 sequence reads: CASSQDRDRVYGYTF. The CDR3 bases are TGCGCCAGCAGCCAAGACCGGGACAGGGTCTATGGCTACACCTTC.